These T cell receptor beta chains were read from a single sample in a study of cytomegalovirus exposure and HLA in healthy donors. The method was immunoSEQ multiplex PCR; TCRdb's version includes in-frame clones alone and lacks a portion of them. Counted here are some 180,000 clones, over 9.5% occurring once; the ten biggest clones make up less than 8.5%. What was sequenced was PBMCs. Receptor source: a man in his forties or fifties in good health and CMV-seropositive. CDR3s include the opening cysteine and the closing phenylalanine or tryptophan. D genes are given only for firm matches. The size field is filled for only some rows; it gives once, few, many or a size class.

V	size	J	D	DNA	CDR3
TRBV7-2	few	TRBJ1-5	NA	TGTGCCAGCGCGGGGGCAGCGTATAGCAATCAGCCCCAGCATTTT	CASAGAAYSNQPQHF
TRBV9	NA	TRBJ2-5	TRBD2	TGTGCCACCTTCCTAGCGGGGATCCAAGAGACCCAGTACTTC	CATFLAGIQETQYF
TRBV5-6	NA	TRBJ2-3	NA	TGTGCCAGCAGCTTGACTGCCCATAGCACAGATACGCAGTATTTT	CASSLTAHSTDTQYF
TRBV4-2	NA	TRBJ1-6	NA	TGTGCCAGCAGCCAAGATACAGGGAATAATTCACCCCTCCACTTT	CASSQDTGNNSPLHF
TRBV28	few	TRBJ1-4	TRBD1	TGTGCCAGCAGGCCGGGACAGTTTTATGAAAAACTGTTTTTT	CASRPGQFYEKLFF
TRBV29-1	NA	TRBJ2-2	NA	TGCAGCGCTCAAAGGGGCAGGAGAAACGGGGAGCTGTTTTTT	CSAQRGRRNGELFF
TRBV19	NA	TRBJ1-3	NA	TGTGCCAGTAGTATACGGGGGAGGCCTACTTCGCCTGGAAACACCATATATTTT	CASSIRGRPTSPGNTIYF
TRBV2	few	TRBJ1-2	TRBD1	TGTGCCAGCGGAGGGGGCATCGCCTATGGCTACACCTTC	CASGGGIAYGYTF
TRBV6-6	NA	TRBJ2-7	NA	TGTGCCAGCGCCATGCGAGTATCCTACGAGCAGTACTTC	CASAMRVSYEQYF
TRBV4-3	NA	TRBJ2-1	TRBD2	TGCGCCAGCAGCCAAGATGTACTAGCGGGGGCCACCCCGCTCTTC	CASSQDVLAGATPLF
TRBV10-1	NA	TRBJ1-1	NA	TGCGCCAGCAGCTCCCAGGAGGTTCCTGAAGCTTTCTTT	CASSSQEVPEAFF
TRBV9	few	TRBJ1-6	TRBD1	TGTGCCAGCAGCGGGGGACAGGGGGCGAATTCACCCCTCCACTTT	CASSGGQGANSPLHF
TRBV6-5	few	TRBJ1-2	NA	TGTGCCAGCAGTTACTCGAGGGCGTCTAACTATGGCTACACCTTC	CASSYSRASNYGYTF
TRBV5-1	few	TRBJ2-1	TRBD2	TGCGCCAGCAGCTTTTCCACAAGAGCGGGGGGCTCCGGCTCCTACAATGAGCAGTTCTTC	CASSFSTRAGGSGSYNEQFF
TRBV5-4	few	TRBJ1-4	TRBD1	TGTGCCAGCAGCCCCGGGGACAGTGAAAAACTGTTTTTT	CASSPGDSEKLFF
TRBV5-1	few	TRBJ1-5	NA	TGCGCCAGCAGCTTGGGACTCAGGGGCGATCAGCCCCAGCATTTT	CASSLGLRGDQPQHF
TRBV5-6	NA	TRBJ1-5	TRBD1	TGTGCCAGCAGCTCGACAGGGAAACAGCCCCAGCATTTT	CASSSTGKQPQHF
TRBV11-3	few	TRBJ2-3	TRBD1	TGTGCCAGCAGCTTCCAGGACAGGGGTTACCTTAGCACAGATACGCAGTATTTT	CASSFQDRGYLSTDTQYF
TRBV9	NA	TRBJ2-3	NA	TGTGCCAGCAGCCCTTCTAGCTGGATGGGGGGTAGCACAGATACGCAGTATTTT	CASSPSSWMGGSTDTQYF
TRBV21-1	few	TRBJ1-2	NA	TGTGCCAGCAGCAAAGTAGAGGACTATGGCTACACCTTC	CASSKVEDYGYTF
TRBV28	few	TRBJ2-3	TRBD1	TGTGCCAGCGGGAGGACAGGGTCTTTTTCGGATACGCAGTATTTT	CASGRTGSFSDTQYF
TRBV15	few	TRBJ2-5	TRBD1	TGTGCCACCAGCAGAGAGGGACAGGGGTGGCGGGAGACCCAGTACTTC	CATSREGQGWRETQYF
TRBV6-5	few	TRBJ2-3	NA	TGTGCCAGCAGTTACTCGGCCCGCATTCATACGCAGTATTTT	CASSYSARIHTQYF
TRBV11-3	few	TRBJ2-1	NA	TGTGCCAGCAGCTTGGGTAGGGGTGAGCAGTTCTTC	CASSLGRGEQFF
TRBV6-5	few	TRBJ1-1	NA	TGTGCCAGCAGGGGAACAGGTATGAACACTGAAGCTTTCTTT	CASRGTGMNTEAFF
TRBV11-2	NA	TRBJ2-5	TRBD2	TGTGCCAGCAGCGCGGGCTTAGCGGGTGGACTCCAAGAGACCCAGTACTTC	CASSAGLAGGLQETQYF
TRBV6-5	NA	TRBJ1-3	TRBD1	TGTGCCAGCAAGATTAGGGGGCATGGAAACACCATATATTTT	CASKIRGHGNTIYF
TRBV28	once	TRBJ2-2	NA	TGTGCCACCTCAACACCCGGGGAGCTGTTTTTT	CATSTPGELFF
TRBV19	NA	TRBJ2-2	TRBD2	TGTGCCAGTAGTATTGATACGGGAGGTAGTCGGGAGCTGTTTTTT	CASSIDTGGSRELFF
TRBV4-3	NA	TRBJ1-4	TRBD1	TGCGCCAGCAGCCAAGATGGAGGGAACAGGGGGGAAAAACTGTTTTTT	CASSQDGGNRGEKLFF
TRBV5-4	NA	TRBJ1-6	TRBD1	TGTGCCAGCAGCGCGGGACAGATTAATAATTCACCCCTCCACTTT	CASSAGQINNSPLHF
TRBV11-3	few	TRBJ2-3	NA	TGTGCCAGCAGCTTAGGGGGCGGGGGCCCTAGCACAGATACGCAGTATTTT	CASSLGGGGPSTDTQYF
TRBV7-9	NA	TRBJ1-4	TRBD1	TGTGCCAGCAGCTTACAGGGACAGGGAAAACTGTTTTTT	CASSLQGQGKLFF
TRBV27	few	TRBJ2-6	NA	TGTGCCAGCGGAGTAGGTGGGGCCAACGTCCTGACTTTC	CASGVGGANVLTF
TRBV14	NA	TRBJ1-1	NA	TGTGCCAGCAGCCCTGGAAACCGGGGGAGATCAGCTTTCTTT	CASSPGNRGRSAFF
TRBV11-3	few	TRBJ2-2	TRBD1	TGTGCCAGCAGCTTCGGCAGGGGGACCGGGGAGCTGTTTTTT	CASSFGRGTGELFF
TRBV28	few	TRBJ2-5	NA	TGTGCCAGCCTCAGACAAGAGACCCAGTACTTC	CASLRQETQYF
TRBV19	NA	TRBJ1-4	NA	TGTGCCAGTAGTAGGGACACCTCGGCTAATGAAAAACTGTTTTTT	CASSRDTSANEKLFF